In its sample, the clone carrying this TCR beta chain was seen many times. Arm-PCR with iRepertoire HTBI primers amplified the CDR3 regions for these TCR beta libraries. TCRdb redid the calling of the multiplex PCR reads with MiXCR, one entry per CDR3 protein. This sample has 450,000 to 600,000 distinct CDR3 sequences; roughly 13% occur once, and the top ten carry more than 8.5%. The data were taken from a study of regulatory T cells in long-lasting Graves disease. Germline CDR1 WNHNN, CDR2 SYGVQD (reference sequence). The CDR3 is made up of 13 amino acids. V lost 4 bases and J lost 4, with 10 bases in between. Documented time point: newly diagnosed GD, antithyroid drugs for less than 3 months. Researchers made the TCR library from RNA that was extracted from PBMCs. These records were also assigned to another study, of T cells in Graves' hyperthyroidism and ophthalmopathy. That work adds: Investigators excluded patients with uncontrolled infection, other autoimmune disease, pregnancy or lactation.

The source of this sequence is a man aged 25 to 40 with Graves disease. The V gene is TRBV10-1, the J gene TRBJ1-2, with D possibly TRBD1 on 5 matching bases. Sequences were derived from peripheral blood mononuclear cells (PBMCs), sampled at new diagnosis, from a patient treated with antithyroid drugs. The CDR3 region is CASSAGRGYGYTF. CDR3 sequence (DNA): TGCGCCAGCAGTGCCGGAAGGGGCTATGGCTACACCTTC.